This T cell receptor (beta chain) stems from a study of T-cell reconstitution after alpha-beta-depleted transplantation in children. Only a few counts were recorded for this clonotype. CDR1 is MDHEN and CDR2 is SYDVKM in the germline V gene. Between the trimmed V and J ends, which lost 2 bases and 6 bases, there was a span of 12 bases. The CDR3 runs to 14 residues. A library of TCRbeta sequences, prepared with unique molecular identifiers, was generated. TCRdb fed the PCR reads into MiXCR, producing one record per CDR3 protein. The repertoire holds about 610,000 distinct CDR3 sequences, roughly a tenth seen once, with about 4% in the top ten.

This receptor was obtained from a human donor who donated a stem cell graft to a child with acute myeloid leukemia. The chain joins TRBV28 to TRBJ2-3; D could derive from TRBD1 or TRBD2 (7 bases each). Source: PBMCs from the stem cell graft donor, taken from the stem cell graft. The CDR3 nucleotides are TGTGCCAGCAGTTTACAGGGGGGGATCGATACGCAGTATTTT. Translating it yields CASSLQGGIDTQYF.